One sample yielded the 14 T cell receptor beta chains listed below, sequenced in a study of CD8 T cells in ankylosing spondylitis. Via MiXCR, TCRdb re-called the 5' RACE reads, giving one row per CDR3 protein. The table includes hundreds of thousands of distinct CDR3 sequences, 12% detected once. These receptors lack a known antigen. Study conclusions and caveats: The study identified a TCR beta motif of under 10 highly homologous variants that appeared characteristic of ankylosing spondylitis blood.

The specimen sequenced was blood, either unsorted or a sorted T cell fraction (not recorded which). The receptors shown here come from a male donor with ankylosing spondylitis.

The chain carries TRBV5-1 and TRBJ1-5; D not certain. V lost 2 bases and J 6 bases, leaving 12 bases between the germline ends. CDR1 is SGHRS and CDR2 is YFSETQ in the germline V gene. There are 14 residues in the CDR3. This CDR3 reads CASSLYSSSQPQHF. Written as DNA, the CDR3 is TGCGCCAGCAGCTTATACTCCTCGAGTCAGCCCCAGCATTTT.

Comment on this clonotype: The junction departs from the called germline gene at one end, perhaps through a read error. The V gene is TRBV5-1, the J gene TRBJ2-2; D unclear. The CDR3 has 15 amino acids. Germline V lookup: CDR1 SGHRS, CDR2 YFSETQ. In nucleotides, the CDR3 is TGTGCCAGCAGCTTGGAAACAGTCAGGACCGGGGAGCTGTTTTTT. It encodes CASSLETVRTGELFF.

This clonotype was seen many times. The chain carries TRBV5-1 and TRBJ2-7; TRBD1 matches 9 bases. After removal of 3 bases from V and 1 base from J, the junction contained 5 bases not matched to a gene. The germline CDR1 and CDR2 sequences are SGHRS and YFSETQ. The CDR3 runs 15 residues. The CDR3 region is CASSSGTGLSYEQYF. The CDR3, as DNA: TGCGCCAGCAGCTCCGGGACAGGGCTATCCTACGAGCAGTACTTC.

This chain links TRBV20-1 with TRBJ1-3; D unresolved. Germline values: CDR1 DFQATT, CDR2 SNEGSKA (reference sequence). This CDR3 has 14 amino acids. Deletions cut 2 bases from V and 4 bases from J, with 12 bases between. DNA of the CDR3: TGCAGTGCTAGACATATTGTGGAGGGAAACACCATATATTTT. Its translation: CSARHIVEGNTIYF.

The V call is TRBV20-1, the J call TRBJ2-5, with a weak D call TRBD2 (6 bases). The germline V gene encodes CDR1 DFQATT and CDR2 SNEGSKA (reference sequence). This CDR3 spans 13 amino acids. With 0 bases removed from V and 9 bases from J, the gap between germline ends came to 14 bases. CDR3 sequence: CSARDGTSVAQYF. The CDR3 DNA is TGCAGTGCTAGAGACGGGACTTCCGTGGCCCAGTACTTC.

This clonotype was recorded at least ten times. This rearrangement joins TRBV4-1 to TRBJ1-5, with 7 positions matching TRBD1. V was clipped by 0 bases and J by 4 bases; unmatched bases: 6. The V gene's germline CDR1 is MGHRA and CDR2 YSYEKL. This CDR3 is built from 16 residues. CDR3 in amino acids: CASSQDLRGQNQPQHF. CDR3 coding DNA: TGCGCCAGCAGCCAAGATCTGAGGGGGCAAAATCAGCCCCAGCATTTT.

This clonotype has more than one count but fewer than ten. The CDR3 DNA follows: TGTGCCAGCAGTTCTGGACTAGCGGGGCGAGAGACCCAGTACTTC. It specifies CASSSGLAGRETQYF. The chain uses TRBV6-5 and TRBJ2-5; 12 bases are a match to TRBD2. The junction had 4 bases not matched to a gene; V was cut back by 4 bases and J by 4 bases. The CDR3 has 15 amino acids. Germline V gene sequence: CDR1 MNHEY, CDR2 SVGAGI.

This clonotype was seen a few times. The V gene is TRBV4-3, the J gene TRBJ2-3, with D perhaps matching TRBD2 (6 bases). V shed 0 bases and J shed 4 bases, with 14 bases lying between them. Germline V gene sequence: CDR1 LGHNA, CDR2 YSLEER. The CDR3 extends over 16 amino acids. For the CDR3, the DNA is TGCGCCAGCAGCCAAGACTTCGAAGGCGGGGCAGATACGCAGTATTTT. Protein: CASSQDFEGGADTQYF.

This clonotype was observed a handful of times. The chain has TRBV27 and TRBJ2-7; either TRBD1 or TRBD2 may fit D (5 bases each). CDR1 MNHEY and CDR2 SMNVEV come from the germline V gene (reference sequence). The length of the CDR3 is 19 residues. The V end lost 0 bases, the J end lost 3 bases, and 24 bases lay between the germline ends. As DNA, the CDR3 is TGTGCCAGCAGTTTATCTAGGCAACAGGTCACGGGGAAGGACTACGAGCAGTACTTC. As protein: CASSLSRQQVTGKDYEQYF.

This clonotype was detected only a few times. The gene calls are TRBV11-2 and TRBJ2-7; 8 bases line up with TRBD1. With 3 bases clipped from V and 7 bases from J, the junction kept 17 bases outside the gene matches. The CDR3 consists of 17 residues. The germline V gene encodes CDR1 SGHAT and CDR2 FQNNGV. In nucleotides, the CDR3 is TGTGCCAGCAGCTTCGGTCTTTTGGCAGGGGGCTCGAGGGAGCAGTACTTC. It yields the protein CASSFGLLAGGSREQYF.

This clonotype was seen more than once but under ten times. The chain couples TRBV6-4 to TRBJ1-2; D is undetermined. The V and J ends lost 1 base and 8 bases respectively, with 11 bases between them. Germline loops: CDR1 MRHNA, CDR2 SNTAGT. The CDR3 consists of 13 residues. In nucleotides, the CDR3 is TGTGCCAGCAGTGACTTCTTTGGGAAAGGCTACACCTTC. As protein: CASSDFFGKGYTF.

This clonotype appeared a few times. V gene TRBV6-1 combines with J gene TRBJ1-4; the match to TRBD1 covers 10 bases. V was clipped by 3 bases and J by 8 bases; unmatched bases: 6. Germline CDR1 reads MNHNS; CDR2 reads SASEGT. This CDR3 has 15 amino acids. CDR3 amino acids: CASSDRTGGVEKLFF. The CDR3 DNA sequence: TGTGCCAGCAGTGACAGGACAGGGGGTGTCGAAAAACTGTTTTTT.

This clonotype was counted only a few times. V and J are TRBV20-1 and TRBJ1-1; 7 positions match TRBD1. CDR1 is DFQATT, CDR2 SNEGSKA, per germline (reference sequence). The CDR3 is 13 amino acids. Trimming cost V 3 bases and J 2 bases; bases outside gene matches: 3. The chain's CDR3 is CSARDRINTEAFF. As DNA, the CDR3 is TGCAGTGCTAGGGACAGGATAAACACTGAAGCTTTCTTT.

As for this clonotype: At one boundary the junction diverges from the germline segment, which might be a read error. The DNA for the CDR3 is TGTGCCAGCAGCTTATCGCAGCGGGAGACCCACTACTTC. As protein: CASSLSQRETHYF. The genes are TRBV7-6 and TRBJ2-5; 8 nucleotides line up with TRBD2. Germline assignment: CDR1 SGHVS and CDR2 FNYEAQ. The length of the CDR3 is 13 residues. The variable domain in full, completed from reference TRBV7-6 and TRBJ2-5, reads GAGVSQSPRYKVTKRGQDVALRCDPISGHVSLYWYRQALGQGPEFLTYFNYEAQQDKSGLPNDRFSAERPEGSISTLTIQRTEQRDSAMYRCASSLSQRETHYFGPGTRLLVL.